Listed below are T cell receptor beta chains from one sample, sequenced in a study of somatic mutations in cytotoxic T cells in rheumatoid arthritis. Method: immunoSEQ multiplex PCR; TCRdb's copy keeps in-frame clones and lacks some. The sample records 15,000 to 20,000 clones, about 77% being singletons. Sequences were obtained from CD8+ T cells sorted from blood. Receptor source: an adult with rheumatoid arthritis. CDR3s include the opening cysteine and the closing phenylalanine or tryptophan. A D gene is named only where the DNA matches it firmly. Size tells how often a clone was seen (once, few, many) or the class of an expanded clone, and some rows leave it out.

CDR3aa: CTSSQYTGRWYEQYF; CDR3nt: TGCACCAGCAGCCAATATACGGGCCGTTGGTACGAGCAGTACTTC; v_gene: TRBV1; d_gene: .; abundance: few; j_gene: TRBJ2-7
CDR3aa: CASSETIPNTEAFF; CDR3nt: TGTGCCAGCAGTGAGACGATCCCGAACACTGAAGCTTTCTTT; v_gene: TRBV6-1; d_gene: .; abundance: .; j_gene: TRBJ1-1
CDR3aa: CAISEGTAVNQPQHF; CDR3nt: TGTGCCATCAGTGAAGGGACGGCAGTCAATCAGCCCCAGCATTTT; v_gene: TRBV10-3; d_gene: .; abundance: .; j_gene: TRBJ1-5
CDR3aa: CASSWGLAGWAYEQYF; CDR3nt: TGTGCCAGCAGTTGGGGGCTAGCGGGATGGGCCTACGAGCAGTACTTC; v_gene: TRBV2; d_gene: TRBD2; abundance: .; j_gene: TRBJ2-7
CDR3aa: CASSEQGHYEQYF; CDR3nt: TGTGCCAGCAGTGAACAGGGTCACTACGAGCAGTACTTC; v_gene: TRBV6-4; d_gene: .; abundance: .; j_gene: TRBJ2-7
CDR3aa: CASSEGQGRYGYTF; CDR3nt: TGTGCCAGCAGCGAGGGACAGGGTCGCTATGGCTACACCTTC; v_gene: TRBV9; d_gene: TRBD1; abundance: .; j_gene: TRBJ1-2
CDR3aa: CASSPWDSSGGYTF; CDR3nt: TGTGCCAGCAGTCCATGGGACAGCTCCGGTGGCTACACCTTC; v_gene: TRBV27; d_gene: TRBD1; abundance: .; j_gene: TRBJ1-2
CDR3aa: CASSLSGYEQYF; CDR3nt: TGTGCCAGCAGCTTGTCGGGCTACGAGCAGTACTTC; v_gene: TRBV5-5; d_gene: .; abundance: .; j_gene: TRBJ2-7
CDR3aa: CASIMGSEQYF; CDR3nt: TGTGCCAGTATCATGGGGAGCGAGCAGTACTTC; v_gene: TRBV5-5; d_gene: .; abundance: few; j_gene: TRBJ2-7
CDR3aa: CAIRDSETYEQYF; CDR3nt: TGTGCCATCAGGGACAGTGAGACCTACGAGCAGTACTTC; v_gene: TRBV10-3; d_gene: .; abundance: few; j_gene: TRBJ2-7
CDR3aa: CASSLESHGTNTEAFF; CDR3nt: TGTGCCAGCAGCTTAGAGTCCCACGGGACGAACACTGAAGCTTTCTTT; v_gene: TRBV11-2; d_gene: .; abundance: .; j_gene: TRBJ1-1
CDR3aa: CASSFQGEEKLFF; CDR3nt: TGTGCCAGCAGTTTTCAGGGAGAAGAAAAACTGTTTTTT; v_gene: TRBV27; d_gene: .; abundance: once; j_gene: TRBJ1-4
CDR3aa: CASSLVQGGLAGTLTGELFF; CDR3nt: TGTGCCAGCAGCTTAGTCCAGGGCGGACTAGCGGGGACATTAACCGGGGAGCTGTTTTTT; v_gene: TRBV7-6; d_gene: TRBD2; abundance: .; j_gene: TRBJ2-2
CDR3aa: CASSQSFDEQYF; CDR3nt: TGTGCCAGCAGCCAATCATTCGACGAGCAGTACTTC; v_gene: TRBV14; d_gene: .; abundance: .; j_gene: TRBJ2-7
CDR3aa: CASKRGQSNTEAFF; CDR3nt: TGTGCCAGCAAAAGAGGACAGAGTAACACTGAAGCTTTCTTT; v_gene: TRBV16; d_gene: .; abundance: .; j_gene: TRBJ1-1
CDR3aa: CASSQTGYYPEQYF; CDR3nt: TGCGCCAGCAGCCAGACAGGGTACTACCCGGAGCAGTACTTC; v_gene: TRBV4-1; d_gene: TRBD1; abundance: medium-sized; j_gene: TRBJ2-7
CDR3aa: CASSSSSGGSYNEQFF; CDR3nt: TGTGCCAGCAGTTCATCTAGCGGGGGCTCCTACAATGAGCAGTTCTTC; v_gene: TRBV6-5; d_gene: TRBD2; abundance: .; j_gene: TRBJ2-1
CDR3aa: CASSAPGGGSTGELFF; CDR3nt: TGTGCCAGCAGCGCCCCGGGGGGGGGTAGTACCGGGGAGCTGTTTTTT; v_gene: TRBV7-8; d_gene: TRBD2; abundance: .; j_gene: TRBJ2-2
CDR3aa: CASTGTHEQYF; CDR3nt: TGTGCCAGCACAGGGACCCACGAGCAGTACTTC; v_gene: TRBV2; d_gene: .; abundance: few; j_gene: TRBJ2-7
CDR3aa: CASSQWTSSTDTQYF; CDR3nt: TGTGCCAGCAGCCAATGGACCTCTAGCACAGATACGCAGTATTTT; v_gene: TRBV14; d_gene: .; abundance: .; j_gene: TRBJ2-3
CDR3aa: CASSEARRGGYGYTF; CDR3nt: TGTGCCAGCAGTGAAGCGAGGAGAGGGGGCTATGGCTACACCTTC; v_gene: TRBV6-1; d_gene: .; abundance: .; j_gene: TRBJ1-2
CDR3aa: CASSEGRGVSYEQYF; CDR3nt: TGTGCCAGCAGTGAGGGCAGGGGAGTATCCTACGAGCAGTACTTC; v_gene: TRBV2; d_gene: .; abundance: .; j_gene: TRBJ2-7
CDR3aa: CASSNGVTQYF; CDR3nt: TGTGCCAGTAGTAACGGGGTTACGCAGTATTTT; v_gene: TRBV19; d_gene: .; abundance: .; j_gene: TRBJ2-3
CDR3aa: CASSQDWGTGAYEQYF; CDR3nt: TGTGCCAGCAGCCAAGATTGGGGGACAGGTGCCTACGAGCAGTACTTC; v_gene: TRBV14; d_gene: TRBD1; abundance: .; j_gene: TRBJ2-7
CDR3aa: CASSRGLEDYEQYF; CDR3nt: TGTGCCAGCAGCCGGGGTTTAGAGGACTACGAGCAGTACTTC; v_gene: TRBV7-2; d_gene: .; abundance: .; j_gene: TRBJ2-7
CDR3aa: CASSPTSATKNTGELFF; CDR3nt: TGTGCCAGCAGCCCGACTAGCGCAACTAAGAACACCGGGGAGCTGTTTTTT; v_gene: TRBV9; d_gene: TRBD2; abundance: .; j_gene: TRBJ2-2
CDR3aa: CASSLWGGSGETQYF; CDR3nt: TGTGCCAGCAGTTTATGGGGGGGGAGCGGGGAGACCCAGTACTTC; v_gene: TRBV27; d_gene: TRBD2; abundance: .; j_gene: TRBJ2-5
CDR3aa: CASSLLEGGQFF; CDR3nt: TGTGCCAGCAGCCTTCTGGAGGGGGGGCAGTTCTTC; v_gene: TRBV5-4; d_gene: .; abundance: .; j_gene: TRBJ2-1